A single sample gave rise to the 13 T cell receptor beta chains below, sequenced in a study of blood T cell repertoires in COVID-19. Profiled with immunoSEQ multiplex PCR; TCRdb holds only in-frame clones, not every one. Of 380,000 or so clones listed, around 87% were seen once; the top ten hold roughly 1.4%. Sequencing input: PBMCs or T cells enriched from blood (not recorded which). All receptors come from a man aged 25 to 40 who had recovered from COVID-19.

The chain uses TRBV4-3 and TRBJ1-1, with 7 nucleotides matching TRBD1. With 3 bases clipped from V and 2 bases from J, the junction kept 6 bases outside the gene matches. Germline V lookup: CDR1 LGHNA, CDR2 YSLEER. The CDR3 runs 15 residues. As DNA, the CDR3 is TGCGCCAGCAGCCAGGAGACAGGGTCTAACACTGAAGCTTTCTTT. The encoded protein is CASSQETGSNTEAFF.

The chain carries TRBV5-1 and TRBJ2-5; the match to TRBD2 covers 7 bases. The CDR3 is 15 residues long. V shed 4 bases and J 1 base; nucleotides not matched to a gene: 7. Germline CDR1 reads SGHRS; CDR2 reads YFSETQ. The CDR3 region is CASSTLGEGQETQYF. CDR3 nucleotide sequence: TGCGCCAGCAGCACGCTTGGGGAGGGCCAAGAGACCCAGTACTTC.

The chain uses TRBV3-1 (or the pseudogene TRBV3-2) and TRBJ2-1; 8 bases line up with TRBD2. J gave up 6 bases and V 8 bases, and 12 bases lay outside the gene matches. Germline CDR1 reads LGHDT; CDR2 reads YNNKEL (reference sequence). This CDR3 is 15 amino acids long. In DNA form, the CDR3 reads TGTGCCAGCGCCCAACCGGGACTAGTCATCAATGAGCAGTTCTTC. It specifies CASAQPGLVINEQFF.

The V call is TRBV14, the J call TRBJ2-7; possible D gene TRBD1, 6 bases. Looked up from germline, CDR1 is SGHDN and CDR2 is FVKESK. Trimming took 6 bases from V and 2 from J, leaving 17 bases between them. The CDR3 contains 15 residues. The CDR3 bases are TGTGCCAGCAGGGGTACAGGGACACCACCCTACGAGCAGTACTTC. Amino acid sequence: CASRGTGTPPYEQYF. Full variable domain (missing parts from reference TRBV14 and TRBJ2-7): EAGVTQFPSHSVIEKGQTVTLRCDPISGHDNLYWYRRVMGKEIKFLLHFVKESKQDESGMPNNRFLAERTGGTYSTLKVQPAELEDSGVYFCASRGTGTPPYEQYFGPGTRLTVT.

This clone was counted only a few times. The J gene is TRBJ1-5, the V gene TRBV19; D remains ambiguous. V lost 3 bases, J lost 0 bases, and 18 bases lay in between. Per the germline V gene, CDR1 is LNHDA and CDR2 is SQIVND (reference sequence). The length of the CDR3 is 18 residues. As DNA, the CDR3 is TGTGCCAGTAGTATGCCGGGAGGTAGGAGGTATAGCAATCAGCCCCAGCATTTT. It encodes CASSMPGGRRYSNQPQHF.

This chain links TRBV6-2 or TRBV6-3 with TRBJ1-3; 9 nucleotides align to TRBD1. Germline values: CDR1 MNHEY, CDR2 SVGEGT. The CDR3 covers 16 residues. Trimming removed 6 bases from V and 1 base from J; junction bases left unmatched: 7. The CDR3 spells CASSRGQGFSGNTIYF. CDR3 nucleotide sequence: TGTGCCAGCAGCCGGGGACAGGGTTTTTCTGGAAACACCATATATTTT.

The CDR3 DNA follows: TGTGCCAGCTCACCTGGGACAGGGAGGGAAAAACTGTTTTTT. Its protein is CASSPGTGREKLFF. The chain links TRBV18 to TRBJ1-4; 9 bases are a match to TRBD1. V dropped 3 bases and J dropped 8; count of bases not matched to a gene: 4. Germline V gene data show CDR1 as KGHSH and CDR2 as LQKENI. The length of the CDR3 is 14 residues.

The gene calls are TRBV6-5 and TRBJ1-1; weak D call: TRBD1 (6 bases). Trimming cost V 7 bases and J 8 bases, with 17 bases left between them. Germline V lookup: CDR1 MNHEY, CDR2 SVGAGI. CDR3 size: 13 residues. This chain's CDR3 is CASTKNGGLEAFF. The CDR3 DNA follows: TGTGCCAGCACCAAAAACGGGGGGCTGGAAGCTTTCTTT.

The chain couples TRBV4-1 to TRBJ1-2; no reliable D call. Germline V gives CDR1 MGHRA, CDR2 YSYEKL. The CDR3 totals 15 residues. With 4 bases removed from V and 3 bases from J, the gap between germline ends came to 15 bases. For the CDR3, the DNA is TGCGCCAGCAGCCCTAGCCCCGGCGAGGACTATGGCTACACCTTC. Its translation is CASSPSPGEDYGYTF.

V gene TRBV15 combines with J gene TRBJ2-7; D possibly corresponds to TRBD1 (8 bases). Germline lookup yields CDR1 LNHNV and CDR2 YYDKDF (reference sequence). The CDR3 is 14 residues long. The V end was cut by 3 bases, the J end by 3 bases, with 12 bases between. The CDR3 loop reads CATSRDRDYYEQYF. CDR3 nucleotides: TGTGCCACCAGCAGGGACAGGGACTACTACGAGCAGTACTTC.

The V call is TRBV5-6, the J call TRBJ1-2, with 9 positions matching TRBD1. The germline CDR1 and CDR2 sequences are SGHDT and YYEEEE. V shed 0 bases and J 5 bases; nucleotides not matched to a gene: 2. The CDR3 is 14 amino acids. Here the CDR3 reads CASSLGQGVYGYTF. In DNA form, the CDR3 reads TGTGCCAGCAGCTTGGGACAGGGGGTATATGGCTACACCTTC.

This chain connects TRBV10-3 to TRBJ1-2; TRBD1 agrees at 8 bases. Germline lookup yields CDR1 ENHRY and CDR2 SYGVKD. Trimming cost V 3 bases and J 8 bases; bases outside gene matches: 8. The CDR3 is 14 residues long. The CDR3 nucleotides read TGTGCCATCAGTGACGACAGGGGAATGGGAGGCTACACCTTC. This sequence encodes CAISDDRGMGGYTF.

V is TRBV7-9 and J is TRBJ2-5; 9 positions agree with TRBD2. This CDR3 comprises 14 residues. Germline V lookup: CDR1 SEHNR, CDR2 FQNEAQ (reference sequence). V was pared by 7 bases and J by 5 bases, with 8 bases of the junction left unmatched. CDR3 DNA sequence: TGTGCCAGCAAGAAAGCGGGGGGTTGGGAGACCCAGTACTTC. This codes for CASKKAGGWETQYF.